The present T cell receptor beta chain was sequenced within a study of human thymus T cells. Whole-study results and caveats: Usage of V and J genes appeared biased in thymic and blood repertoires. Related reports documented highly overlapping thymic repertoires among unrelated individuals.

This table comes from immunoSEQ multiplex PCR, and its TCRdb copy is limited to in-frame clones, with some not included. The sample has roughly 130,000 clones, around 96% seen once. Resections from corrective heart surgery supplied the thymus tissue. Each of the donors was a healthy Finnish infant who was undergoing open corrective cardiac surgery for congenital heart defects. After removal of 4 bases from V and 0 bases from J, the junction contained 9 bases not matched to a gene. The CDR3 covers 17 residues. Germline values: CDR1 MDHEN, CDR2 SYDVKM. In the case of this clone: No antigen is known for it.

This chain connects TRBV28 to TRBJ1-1, with 9 positions matching TRBD1. The origin of this receptor is a boy under two years old with a congenital heart defect but otherwise immunologically healthy. Material: thymus tissue. The chain's CDR3 is CASSSRQGESMNTEAFF. DNA of the CDR3: TGTGCCAGCAGTTCACGACAGGGGGAAAGCATGAACACTGAAGCTTTCTTT.